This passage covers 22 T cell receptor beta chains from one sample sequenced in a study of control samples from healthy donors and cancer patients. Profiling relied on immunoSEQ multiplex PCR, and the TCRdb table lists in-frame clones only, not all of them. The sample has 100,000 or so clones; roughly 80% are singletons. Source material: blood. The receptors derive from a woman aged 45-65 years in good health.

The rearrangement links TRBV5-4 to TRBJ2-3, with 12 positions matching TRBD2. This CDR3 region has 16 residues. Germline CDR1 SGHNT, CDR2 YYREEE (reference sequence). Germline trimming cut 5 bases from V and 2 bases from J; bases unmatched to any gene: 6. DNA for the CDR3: TGTGCCAGCAGACGGGGACTAGCGGGCCTCACAGATACGCAGTATTTT. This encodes CASRRGLAGLTDTQYF.

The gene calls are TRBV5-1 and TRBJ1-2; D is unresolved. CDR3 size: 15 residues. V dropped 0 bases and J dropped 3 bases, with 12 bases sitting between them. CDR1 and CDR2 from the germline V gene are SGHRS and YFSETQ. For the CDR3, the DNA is TGCGCCAGCAGCTTGGCCGGTGGAGGCGACTATGGCTACACCTTC. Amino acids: CASSLAGGGDYGYTF.

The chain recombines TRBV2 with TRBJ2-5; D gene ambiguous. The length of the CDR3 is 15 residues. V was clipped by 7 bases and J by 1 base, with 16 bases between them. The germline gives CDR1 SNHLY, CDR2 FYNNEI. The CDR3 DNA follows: TGTGCCAGCATAGGTGCAGAAGCGCTCCAAGAGACCCAGTACTTC. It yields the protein CASIGAEALQETQYF.

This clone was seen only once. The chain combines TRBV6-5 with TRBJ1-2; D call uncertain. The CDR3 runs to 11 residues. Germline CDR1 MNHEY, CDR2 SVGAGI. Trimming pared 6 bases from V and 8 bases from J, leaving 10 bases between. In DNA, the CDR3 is TGTGCCAGCAGGTTGGGAGAAGGCTACACCTTC. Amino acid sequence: CASRLGEGYTF.

CDR3 sequence (DNA): TGTGCCAGCAGTTATTCAGGGGTAATGAACACTGAAGCTTTCTTT. Translating gives CASSYSGVMNTEAFF. The V gene is TRBV6-2 or TRBV6-3, the J gene TRBJ1-1, with D maybe TRBD1 (6 bases). The CDR3 spans 15 residues. Per germline, CDR1 MNHEY and CDR2 SVGEGT. Deletions cut 3 bases from V and 0 bases from J, with 11 bases between.

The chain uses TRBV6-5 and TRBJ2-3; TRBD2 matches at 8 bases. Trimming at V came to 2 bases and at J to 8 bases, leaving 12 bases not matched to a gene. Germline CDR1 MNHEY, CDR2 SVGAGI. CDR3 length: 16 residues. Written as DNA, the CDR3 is TGTGCCAGCAGTTACCTTGGACTAGCTGTTGGGGGTACGCAGTATTTT. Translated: CASSYLGLAVGGTQYF.

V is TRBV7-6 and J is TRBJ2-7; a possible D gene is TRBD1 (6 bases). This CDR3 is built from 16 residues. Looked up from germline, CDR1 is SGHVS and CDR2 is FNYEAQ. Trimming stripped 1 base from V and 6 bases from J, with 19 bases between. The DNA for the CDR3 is TGTGCCAGCAGCTTAGTGCCGGACAGAGCCTCTGGCGAGCAGTACTTC. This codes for CASSLVPDRASGEQYF.

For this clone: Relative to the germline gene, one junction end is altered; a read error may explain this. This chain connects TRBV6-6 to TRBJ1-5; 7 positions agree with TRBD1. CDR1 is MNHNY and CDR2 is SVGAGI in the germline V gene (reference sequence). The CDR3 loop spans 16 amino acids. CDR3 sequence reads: CASSKNQGDSSQPQHF. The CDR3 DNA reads TGTGCCAGCAGTAAAAACCAGGGGGACAGCAGTCAGCCCCAGCATTTT.

Here the CDR3 DNA reads TGTGCCAGCAGCTTAGTACTGGACAATGAGCAGTTCTTC. Protein: CASSLVLDNEQFF. The chain has TRBV11-3 and TRBJ2-1; D unclear. This CDR3 is 13 amino acids long. Germline V gives CDR1 SGHNT, CDR2 YENEEA. V gave up 1 base and J gave up 5 bases, with 6 bases separating them.

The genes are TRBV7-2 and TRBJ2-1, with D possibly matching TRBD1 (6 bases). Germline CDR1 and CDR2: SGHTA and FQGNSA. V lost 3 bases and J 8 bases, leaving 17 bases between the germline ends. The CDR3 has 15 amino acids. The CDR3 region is CASSLASRGSDEQFF. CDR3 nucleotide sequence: TGTGCCAGCAGCTTGGCTAGCAGGGGCTCGGATGAGCAGTTCTTC.

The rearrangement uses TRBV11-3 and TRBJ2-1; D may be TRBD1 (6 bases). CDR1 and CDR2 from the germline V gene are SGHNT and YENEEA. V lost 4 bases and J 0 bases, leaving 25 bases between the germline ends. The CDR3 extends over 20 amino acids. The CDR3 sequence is CASSSDSPGTLRGSYNEQFF. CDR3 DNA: TGTGCCAGCAGCTCAGATAGTCCCGGGACACTAAGAGGCTCCTACAATGAGCAGTTCTTC.

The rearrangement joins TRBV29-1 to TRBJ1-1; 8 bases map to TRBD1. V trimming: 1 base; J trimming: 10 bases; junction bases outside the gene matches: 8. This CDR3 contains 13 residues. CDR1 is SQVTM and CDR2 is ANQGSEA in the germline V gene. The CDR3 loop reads CSVEGGQGWGAFF. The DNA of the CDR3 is TGCAGCGTTGAAGGCGGACAGGGCTGGGGAGCTTTCTTT.

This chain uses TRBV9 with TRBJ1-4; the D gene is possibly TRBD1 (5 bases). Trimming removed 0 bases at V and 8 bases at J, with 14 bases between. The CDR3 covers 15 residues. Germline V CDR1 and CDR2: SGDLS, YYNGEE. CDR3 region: CASSVDSGSGEKLFF. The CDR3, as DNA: TGTGCCAGCAGCGTAGATTCAGGGTCAGGGGAAAAACTGTTTTTT.

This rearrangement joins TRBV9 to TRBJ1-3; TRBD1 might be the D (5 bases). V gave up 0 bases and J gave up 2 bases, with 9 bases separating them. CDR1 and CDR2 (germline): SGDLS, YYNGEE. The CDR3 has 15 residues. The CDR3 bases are TGTGCCAGCAGCGTAGGTTGGGGCGCTGGAAACACCATATATTTT. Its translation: CASSVGWGAGNTIYF.

The CDR3 DNA reads TGTGCCAGCAGCTTAGCAGCGGTGTACCAAGAGACCCAGTACTTC. Translating it yields CASSLAAVYQETQYF. This chain links TRBV7-8 with TRBJ2-5; D might be TRBD2 (5 bases). V was trimmed by 0 bases and J by 0 bases, leaving 8 bases between them. The CDR3 runs to 15 residues. Germline V gene lookup returns CDR1 SGHVS and CDR2 FQNEAQ.

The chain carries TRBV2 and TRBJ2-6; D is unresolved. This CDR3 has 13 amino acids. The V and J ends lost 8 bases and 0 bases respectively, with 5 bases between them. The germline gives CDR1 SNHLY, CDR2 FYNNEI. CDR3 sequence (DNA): TGTGCCAGCGGGGACTCTGGGGCCAACGTCCTGACTTTC. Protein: CASGDSGANVLTF.

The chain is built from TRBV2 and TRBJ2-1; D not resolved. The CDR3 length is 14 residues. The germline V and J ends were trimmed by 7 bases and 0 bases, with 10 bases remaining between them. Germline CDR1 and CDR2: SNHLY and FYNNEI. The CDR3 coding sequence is TGTGCCAGCACCGACGCCAGCTCCTACAATGAGCAGTTCTTC. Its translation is CASTDASSYNEQFF.

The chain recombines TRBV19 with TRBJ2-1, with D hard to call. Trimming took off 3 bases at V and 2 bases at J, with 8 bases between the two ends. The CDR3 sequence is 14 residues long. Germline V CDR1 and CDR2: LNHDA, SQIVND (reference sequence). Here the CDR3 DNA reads TGTGCCAGTAGTATGGCGCCGGCCTACAATGAGCAGTTCTTC. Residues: CASSMAPAYNEQFF.

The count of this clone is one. The CDR3 is CASSPQSGPYEQYF. The CDR3 DNA reads TGTGCCAGCAGCCCCCAGAGCGGTCCCTACGAGCAGTACTTC. V usage is TRBV7-2 and J usage is TRBJ2-7, with D tentatively TRBD2 (5 bases). Trimming shortened V by 5 bases and J by 2 bases, and 13 bases separated the two germline ends. This CDR3 spans 14 amino acids. Germline CDR1 and CDR2: SGHTA and FQGNSA.

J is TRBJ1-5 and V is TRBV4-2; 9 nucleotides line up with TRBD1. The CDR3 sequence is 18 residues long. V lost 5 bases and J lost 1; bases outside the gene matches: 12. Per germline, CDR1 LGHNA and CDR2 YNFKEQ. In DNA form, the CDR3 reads TGTGCCAGCAGCAAAAGGAGGGGACAGGGAGTGAGCAATCAGCCCCAGCATTTT. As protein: CASSKRRGQGVSNQPQHF.

CDR3 DNA sequence: TGTGCCAGCAGTTTAAGGCCCCCCGGCAGGGGGCGGTACGAGCAGTACTTC. Translating gives CASSLRPPGRGRYEQYF. V usage is TRBV27 and J usage is TRBJ2-7; 8 bases match TRBD1. Germline CDR1 reads MNHEY; CDR2 reads SMNVEV (reference sequence). V trimming: 2 bases; J trimming: 4 bases; junction bases outside the gene matches: 13. The CDR3 loop spans 17 amino acids.

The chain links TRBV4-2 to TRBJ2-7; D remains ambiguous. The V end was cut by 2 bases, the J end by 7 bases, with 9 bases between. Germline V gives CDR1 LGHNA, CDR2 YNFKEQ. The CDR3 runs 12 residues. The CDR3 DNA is TGTGCCAGCAGCCAATCGGTGGGGGAGCAGTACTTC. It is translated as CASSQSVGEQYF.